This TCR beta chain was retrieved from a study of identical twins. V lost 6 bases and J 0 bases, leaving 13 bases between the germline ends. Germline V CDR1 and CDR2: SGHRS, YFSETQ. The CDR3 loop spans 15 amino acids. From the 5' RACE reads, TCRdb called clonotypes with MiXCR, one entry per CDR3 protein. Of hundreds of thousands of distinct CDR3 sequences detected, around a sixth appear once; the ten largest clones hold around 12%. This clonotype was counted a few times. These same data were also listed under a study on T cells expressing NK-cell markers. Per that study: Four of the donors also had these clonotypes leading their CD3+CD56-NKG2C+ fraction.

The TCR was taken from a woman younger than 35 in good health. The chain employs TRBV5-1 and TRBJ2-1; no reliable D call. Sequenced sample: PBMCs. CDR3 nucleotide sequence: TGCGCCAGCACAACGGGCGCCAGCTCCTACAATGAGCAGTTCTTC. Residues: CASTTGASSYNEQFF.